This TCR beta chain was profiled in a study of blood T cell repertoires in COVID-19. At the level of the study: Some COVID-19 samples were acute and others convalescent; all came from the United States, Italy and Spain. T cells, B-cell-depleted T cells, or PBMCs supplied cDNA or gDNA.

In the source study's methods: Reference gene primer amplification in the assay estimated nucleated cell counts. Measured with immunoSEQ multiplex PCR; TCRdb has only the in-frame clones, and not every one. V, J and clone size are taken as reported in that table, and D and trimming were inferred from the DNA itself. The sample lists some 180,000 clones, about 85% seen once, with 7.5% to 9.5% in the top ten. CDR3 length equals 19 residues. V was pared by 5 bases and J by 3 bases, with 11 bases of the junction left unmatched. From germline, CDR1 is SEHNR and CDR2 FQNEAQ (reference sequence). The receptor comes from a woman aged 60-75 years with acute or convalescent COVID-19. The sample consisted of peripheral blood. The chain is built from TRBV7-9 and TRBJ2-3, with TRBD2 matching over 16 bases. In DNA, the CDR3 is TGTGCCAGCAGCCTGGGACTAGCGGGAGGGCCAAGGGAGACAGATACGCAGTATTTT. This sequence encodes CASSLGLAGGPRETDTQYF.